Presented here are 16 T cell receptor beta chains from one specimen sequenced in a study of blood T cell repertoires in COVID-19. Profiled with immunoSEQ multiplex PCR; TCRdb holds only in-frame clones, not every one. The top ten hold 3% to 4.5% of the sample, which has tens of thousands of clones, 85% to 90% seen once. Sequencing was performed on peripheral blood. The receptor set was obtained from a man aged 50 to 60 with active COVID-19.

This chain connects TRBV9 to TRBJ1-6; 9 nucleotides align to TRBD1. Germline V gene sequence: CDR1 SGDLS, CDR2 YYNGEE. V trimming: 4 bases; J trimming: 2 bases; junction bases outside the gene matches: 7. This CDR3 is built from 17 residues. DNA of the CDR3: TGTGCCAGCAGCCAGGGACAGGGTAACCCCTATAATTCACCCCTCCACTTT. Translation: CASSQGQGNPYNSPLHF.

V gene TRBV11-2 combines with J gene TRBJ2-6; 7 bases fit TRBD1. The germline gives CDR1 SGHAT, CDR2 FQNNGV. J was trimmed by 4 bases and V by 5 bases; bases with no gene match: 14. CDR3 length: 18 amino acids. In DNA form, the CDR3 reads TGTGCCAGCAGCCAAAACAGGGGAGAAAGGGCAGGGGCCAACGTCCTGACTTTC. This translates into CASSQNRGERAGANVLTF.

This rearrangement joins TRBV5-4 to TRBJ2-7; tentative D call: TRBD2 (5 bases). The length of the CDR3 is 16 residues. Deletions cut 3 bases from V and 0 bases from J, with 16 bases between. CDR1 is SGHNT, CDR2 YYREEE, per germline (reference sequence). CDR3 sequence (DNA): TGTGCCAGCAGCTCCCCGCGCCTGGGGAGCTCCTACGAGCAGTACTTC. It codes for CASSSPRLGSSYEQYF.

The chain combines TRBV6-6 with TRBJ1-4; TRBD1 is a possible D gene (6 bases). Per germline, CDR1 MNHNY and CDR2 SVGAGI (reference sequence). V dropped 5 bases and J dropped 8 bases, with 9 bases sitting between them. The CDR3 contains 12 residues. This CDR3 is CASSRDKEKLFF. CDR3 DNA sequence: TGTGCCAGCAGTAGGGACAAAGAAAAACTGTTTTTT.

The V and J genes are TRBV11-2 and TRBJ2-7; D may be TRBD2 (6 bases). Germline V gene sequence: CDR1 SGHAT, CDR2 FQNNGV. The CDR3 covers 15 residues. V dropped 2 bases and J dropped 3 bases, with 14 bases sitting between them. CDR3 DNA sequence: TGTGCCAGCAGCTTATCGAACGGGGGAGGCTACGAGCAGTACTTC. The encoded protein is CASSLSNGGGYEQYF.

This rearrangement joins TRBV29-1 to TRBJ2-7, with TRBD1 identical over 7 bases. Germline CDR1 SQVTM, CDR2 ANQGSEA. The CDR3 extends over 13 amino acids. J lost 3 bases, V lost 6 bases, and 8 bases had no gene match. CDR3 sequence reads: CSVGPGTDYEQYF. The CDR3 DNA follows: TGCAGCGTGGGCCCGGGGACAGACTACGAGCAGTACTTC.

This chain uses TRBV19 with TRBJ1-2, with D possibly matching TRBD1 (6 bases). There are 15 residues in the CDR3. V was pared by 5 bases and J by 0 bases, with 13 bases between. Germline V gene sequence: CDR1 LNHDA, CDR2 SQIVND (reference sequence). The CDR3 DNA sequence: TGTGCCAGTAGTTCCTCCGGGACAACTAACTATGGCTACACCTTC. Translated: CASSSSGTTNYGYTF.

The chain has TRBV5-5 and TRBJ1-2; TRBD1 agrees at 7 bases. V shed 6 bases, J shed 7 bases, and the junction held 15 bases outside the gene matches. CDR1 SGHKS and CDR2 YYEKEE come from the germline V gene (reference sequence). This CDR3 region has 15 residues. The CDR3 protein is CASILSQDRRFGYTF. The CDR3 bases are TGTGCCAGCATCCTAAGCCAGGACAGGAGGTTTGGCTACACCTTC. The variable domain in full, completed from reference TRBV5-5 and TRBJ1-2, reads DAGVTQSPTHLIKTRGQQVTLRCSPISGHKSVSWYQQVLGQGPQFIFQYYEKEERGRGNFPDRFSARQFPNYSSELNVNALLLGDSALYLCASILSQDRRFGYTFGSGTRLTVV.

The chain combines TRBV4-1 with TRBJ1-2; TRBD1 aligns across 7 bases. V trimming: 2 bases; J trimming: 2 bases; junction bases outside the gene matches: 2. This CDR3 has 14 residues. The germline V gene has CDR1 MGHRA and CDR2 YSYEKL. CDR3 nucleotide sequence: TGCGCCAGCAGCCAACCGGGACAGAACTATGGCTACACCTTC. This codes for CASSQPGQNYGYTF.

The V and J genes are TRBV27 and TRBJ1-3, with TRBD1 identical over 9 bases. Germline-derived CDR1 and CDR2 are MNHEY and SMNVEV (reference sequence). Trimming removed 5 bases from V and 2 bases from J; junction bases left unmatched: 7. The CDR3 is 16 residues long. The CDR3 loop is CASSPGQGIAGNTIYF. The CDR3 DNA reads as TGTGCCAGCAGTCCGGGACAGGGAATAGCTGGAAACACCATATATTTT.

The genes are TRBV4-1 and TRBJ2-3; TRBD2 aligns across 10 bases. Trimming took 0 bases from V and 4 from J; bases not matched to a gene: 1. This CDR3 has 15 amino acids. Germline assignment: CDR1 MGHRA and CDR2 YSYEKL. CDR3: CASSQEAGGADTQYF. DNA of the CDR3: TGCGCCAGCAGCCAAGAAGCGGGGGGGGCAGATACGCAGTATTTT.

The V and J genes are TRBV7-2 and TRBJ2-7; possibly TRBD1 for D (6 bases). CDR3 length: 14 amino acids. Trimming took off 1 base at V and 2 bases at J, with 9 bases between the two ends. The germline gives CDR1 SGHTA, CDR2 FQGNSA. CDR3 amino acids: CASSLGQGTYEQYF. The CDR3 DNA is TGTGCCAGCAGCTTAGGTCAGGGGACCTACGAGCAGTACTTC.

V gene TRBV3-1 (or the pseudogene TRBV3-2) combines with J gene TRBJ2-6; 8 bases fit TRBD1. The CDR3 extends over 15 amino acids. Per germline, CDR1 LGHDT and CDR2 YNNKEL (reference sequence). V shed 4 bases and J 4 bases; nucleotides not matched to a gene: 3. CDR3: CASSLTGAGANVLTF. In DNA form, the CDR3 reads TGTGCCAGCAGCCTGACAGGGGCAGGGGCCAACGTCCTGACTTTC.

The rearrangement uses TRBV3-1 (or the pseudogene TRBV3-2) and TRBJ1-2; D is ambiguous. CDR1 is LGHDT, CDR2 YNNKEL, per germline (reference sequence). The CDR3 length is 13 residues. Trimming shortened V by 1 base and J by 8 bases, and 11 bases separated the two germline ends. CDR3 sequence (DNA): TGTGCCAGCAGCCAAGCAGGTACGCTCGGCTACACCTTC. Its protein product is CASSQAGTLGYTF.

The chain recombines TRBV19 with TRBJ2-3; unclear D gene. The CDR3 is 14 amino acids. V was clipped by 5 bases and J by 6 bases, with 15 bases between them. The germline CDR1 and CDR2 sequences are LNHDA and SQIVND (reference sequence). The CDR3 is CASSPQALPDTQYF. DNA for the CDR3: TGTGCCAGTAGTCCCCAGGCGCTTCCGGATACGCAGTATTTT.

The chain joins TRBV5-4 to TRBJ2-5; possible D gene TRBD2, 5 bases. Germline values: CDR1 SGHNT, CDR2 YYREEE (reference sequence). The CDR3 totals 13 residues. Trimming pared 4 bases from V and 1 base from J, leaving 8 bases between. The CDR3 nucleotides read TGTGCCAGCAGCCCGAGCGGCCAAGAGACCCAGTACTTC. This sequence encodes CASSPSGQETQYF.